This TCR beta chain was recorded in a study of follicular helper T cells after annual influenza vaccination. This sample's time point: 2015-2016 season, 7 days after influenza vaccination. The ends lost 2 bases at V and 1 base at J; junction bases unmatched: 2. The CDR3 sequence is 15 residues long. Germline-derived CDR1 and CDR2 are SGHRS and YFSETQ. Assay: immunoSEQ multiplex PCR; the TCRdb copy retains only in-frame clones and omits some. The table records thousands of clones, around 75% of them present only once. The sequence came from an adult who received the influenza vaccine. This specimen was CXCR5- memory CD4+ T cells sorted from blood, taken 7 days after influenza vaccination. The rearrangement joins TRBV5-1 to TRBJ2-2, with 7 nucleotides matching TRBD2. The CDR3 sequence is CASSFLAGNTGELFF. CDR3 in DNA: TGCGCCAGCAGCTTCTTAGCGGGGAACACCGGGGAGCTGTTTTTT.